This entry lists 2 T cell receptor beta chains sequenced from one sample in a study of T-cell reconstitution after alpha-beta-depleted transplantation in children. Using unique molecular identifiers, the investigators prepared the TCRbeta library. TCRdb processed the PCR reads anew with MiXCR; each CDR3 protein has one entry. In the table there are 700,000 to 850,000 distinct CDR3 sequences, roughly 15% of which are singletons. Sequenced here: PBMCs, mostly from graft donor cells, sampled 360 days after TCRalphabeta/CD19-depleted stem cell transplant. The receptors shown here come from a male patient between 5 and 17 years old who had a stem cell transplant for acute lymphoblastic leukemia, so the T cells may come from the graft donor.

V is TRBV7-2 and J is TRBJ2-1, with 7 bases matching TRBD2. This CDR3 is 15 amino acids long. V lost 4 bases and J lost 8; bases outside the gene matches: 11. Germline loops: CDR1 SGHTA, CDR2 FQGNSA. The CDR3 nucleotides read TGTGCCAGCAGCTCATCGAGGACTAGTCTGTATGAGCAGTTCTTC. Encoded protein: CASSSSRTSLYEQFF. The whole variable domain, remainder taken from reference TRBV7-2 and TRBJ2-1, is GAGVSQSPSNKVTEKGKDVELRCDPISGHTALYWYRQSLGQGLEFLIYFQGNSAPDKSGLPSDRFSAERTGGSVSTLTIQRTQQEDSAVYLCASSSSRTSLYEQFFGPGTRLTVL.

This clonotype came up a few times. The J gene is TRBJ2-7, the V gene TRBV20-1; 8 bases fit TRBD2. The germline gives CDR1 DFQATT, CDR2 SNEGSKA (reference sequence). The CDR3 runs 14 residues. The V gene end was trimmed by 0 bases and the J gene end by 4 bases; junction bases not matched to a gene: 5. CDR3 DNA sequence: TGCAGTGCTAGAGAGGGACTAGTTAGGTACGAGCAGTACTTC. Amino acid sequence: CSAREGLVRYEQYF.